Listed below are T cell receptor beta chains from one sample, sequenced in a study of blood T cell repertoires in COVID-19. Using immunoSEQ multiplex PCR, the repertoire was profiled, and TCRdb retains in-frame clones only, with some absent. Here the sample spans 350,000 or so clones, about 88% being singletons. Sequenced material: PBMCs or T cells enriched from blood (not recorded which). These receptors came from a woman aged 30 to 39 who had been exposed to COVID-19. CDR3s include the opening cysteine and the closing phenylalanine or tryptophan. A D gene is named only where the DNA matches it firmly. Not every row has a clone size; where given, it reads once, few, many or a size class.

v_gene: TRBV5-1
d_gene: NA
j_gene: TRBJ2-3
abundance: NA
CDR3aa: CASSLGRDTQYF
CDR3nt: TGCGCCAGCAGCTTGGGGAGGGATACGCAGTATTTT

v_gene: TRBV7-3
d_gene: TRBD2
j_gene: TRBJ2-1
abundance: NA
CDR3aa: CASSFIRDGLAAVHEQFF
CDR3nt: TGTGCCAGCAGTTTCATCCGGGACGGACTAGCCGCGGTGCATGAGCAGTTCTTC

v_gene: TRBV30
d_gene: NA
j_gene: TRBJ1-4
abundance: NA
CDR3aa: CAWSRGISEKLFF
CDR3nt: TGTGCCTGGAGTCGGGGTATTAGTGAAAAACTGTTTTTT

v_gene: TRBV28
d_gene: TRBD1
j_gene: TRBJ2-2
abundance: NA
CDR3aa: CASSPPRGERDRGLVGELFF
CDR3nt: TGTGCCAGCAGTCCCCCGCGGGGTGAGAGGGACAGGGGGCTTGTAGGGGAGCTGTTTTTT

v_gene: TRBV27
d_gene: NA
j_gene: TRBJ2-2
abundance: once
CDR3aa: CASTDSSGHTGNGELFF
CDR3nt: TGTGCCAGCACCGACAGTAGCGGGCACACAGGGAACGGGGAGCTGTTTTTT

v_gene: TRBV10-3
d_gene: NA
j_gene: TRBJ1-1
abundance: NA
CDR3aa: CAISISGIEAFF
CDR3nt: TGTGCCATCAGTATCTCCGGGATTGAAGCTTTCTTT

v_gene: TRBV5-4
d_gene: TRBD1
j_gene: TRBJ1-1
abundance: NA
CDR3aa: CASSLRTGRNTEAFF
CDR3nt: TGTGCCAGCAGCCTCCGGACAGGGAGGAACACTGAAGCTTTCTTT

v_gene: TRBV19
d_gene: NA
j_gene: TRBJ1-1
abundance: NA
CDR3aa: CASSGTGVNTEAFF
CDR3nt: TGTGCCAGTAGCGGGACTGGAGTGAACACTGAAGCTTTCTTT

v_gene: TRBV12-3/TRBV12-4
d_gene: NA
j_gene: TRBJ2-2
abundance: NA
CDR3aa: CASTGRVTGELFF
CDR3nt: TGTGCCAGCACGGGCAGGGTCACCGGGGAGCTGTTTTTT

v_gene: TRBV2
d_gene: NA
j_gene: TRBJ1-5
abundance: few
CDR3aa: CASRWDTGYNQPQHF
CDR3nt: TGTGCCAGCAGGTGGGACACAGGCTACAATCAGCCCCAGCATTTT

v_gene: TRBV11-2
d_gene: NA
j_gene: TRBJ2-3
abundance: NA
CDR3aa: CASSPLASSTDTQYF
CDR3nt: TGTGCCAGCAGCCCGCTAGCGTCAAGCACAGATACGCAGTATTTT

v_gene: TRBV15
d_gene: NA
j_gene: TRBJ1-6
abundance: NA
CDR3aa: CATSRVGGLSSPLHF
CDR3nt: TGTGCCACCAGCAGAGTGGGGGGTCTCAGCTCACCCCTCCACTTT

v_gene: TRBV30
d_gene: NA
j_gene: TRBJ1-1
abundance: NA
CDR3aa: CAWRGAGAFF
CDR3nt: TGTGCCTGGAGGGGCGCGGGAGCTTTCTTT

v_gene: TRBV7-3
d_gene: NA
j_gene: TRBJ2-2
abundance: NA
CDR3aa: CASSFGLTGELFF
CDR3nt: TGTGCCAGCAGCTTCGGTTTGACCGGGGAGCTGTTTTTT

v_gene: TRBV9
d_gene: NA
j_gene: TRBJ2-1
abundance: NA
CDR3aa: CASSSGQTYNEQFF
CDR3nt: TGTGCCAGCAGCTCCGGACAGACCTACAATGAGCAGTTCTTC

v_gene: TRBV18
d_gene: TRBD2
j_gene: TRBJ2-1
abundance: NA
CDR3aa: CASSPGLASDEQFF
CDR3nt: TGTGCCAGCTCCCCGGGACTAGCGAGCGATGAGCAGTTCTTC

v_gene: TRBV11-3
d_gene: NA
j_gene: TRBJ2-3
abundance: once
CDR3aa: CASSLAGSGTDTQYF
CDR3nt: TGTGCCAGCAGCTTAGCTGGTAGCGGCACAGATACGCAGTATTTT

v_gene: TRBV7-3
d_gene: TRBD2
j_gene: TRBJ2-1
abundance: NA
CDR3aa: CASSFGLAGEGKVGNEQFF
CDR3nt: TGTGCCAGCAGCTTCGGACTAGCGGGAGAGGGCAAGGTGGGGAATGAGCAGTTCTTC

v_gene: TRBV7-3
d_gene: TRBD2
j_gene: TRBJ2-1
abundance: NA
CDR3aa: CASSLAGTSGRVEQFF
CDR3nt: TGTGCCAGCAGCTTAGCCGGGACTAGCGGGAGGGTTGAGCAGTTCTTC

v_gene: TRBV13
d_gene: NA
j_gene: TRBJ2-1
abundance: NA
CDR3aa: CASSWELEYNEQFF
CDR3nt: TGTGCCAGCAGCTGGGAACTAGAGTACAATGAGCAGTTCTTC

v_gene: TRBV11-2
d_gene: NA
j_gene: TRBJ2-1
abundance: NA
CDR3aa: CASSPRGDDEQFF
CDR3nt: TGTGCCAGCAGCCCCAGGGGGGACGATGAGCAGTTCTTC

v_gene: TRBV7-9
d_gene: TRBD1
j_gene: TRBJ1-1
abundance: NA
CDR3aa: CASSGGQGWNTEAFF
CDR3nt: TGTGCCAGCAGCGGAGGACAGGGTTGGAACACTGAAGCTTTCTTT

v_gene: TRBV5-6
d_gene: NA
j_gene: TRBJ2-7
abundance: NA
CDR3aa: CASSQYSLVALSYEQYF
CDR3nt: TGTGCCAGCAGCCAATACTCACTAGTAGCCCTCTCCTACGAGCAGTACTTC

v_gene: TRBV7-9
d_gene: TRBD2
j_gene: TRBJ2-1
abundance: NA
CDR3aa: CASSLGLAGVNEQFF
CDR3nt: TGTGCCAGCAGCTTGGGTCTAGCGGGAGTCAATGAGCAGTTCTTC

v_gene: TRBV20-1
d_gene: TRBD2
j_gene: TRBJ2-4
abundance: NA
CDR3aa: CSASWTSGRSKNIQYF
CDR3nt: TGCAGTGCTAGTTGGACTAGCGGGAGGAGCAAAAACATTCAGTACTTC

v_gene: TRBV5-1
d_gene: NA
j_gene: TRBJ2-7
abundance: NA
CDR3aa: CASSLVPELSYEQYF
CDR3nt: TGCGCCAGCAGCTTGGTACCGGAGCTGTCCTACGAGCAGTACTTC